This TCR beta chain was sequenced in a study of blood T cells in healthy people across ages. The study's findings and limits: Lack of knowledge of donor CMV status possibly confounded expanded clonotype changes.

This clonotype was seen a handful of times. Its specificity is unknown. The CDR3 has 16 residues. Germline trimming cut 0 bases from V and 6 bases from J; bases unmatched to any gene: 9. In germline, CDR1 is MGHRA, CDR2 YSYEKL. The use of a sample-barcoded 5' primer and a J-beta primer mix characterized a second PCR of roughly 6 to 11 cycles. The authors tagged each cDNA molecule using a template-switch adaptor with 12 random nucleotides. One entry per CDR3 protein, called by TCRdb with MiXCR from the 5' RACE reads. The data show approximately 320,000 distinct CDR3 sequences, 25% to 30% seen once. The rearrangement uses TRBV4-1 and TRBJ2-7; 9 bases are a match to TRBD2. This receptor was identified in an older woman in good health. Input material: blood. The CDR3 sequence: CASSQDESREGREQYF. In DNA form, the CDR3 reads TGCGCCAGCAGCCAAGATGAGTCGCGGGAGGGCCGCGAGCAGTACTTC.